This TCR beta chain derives from a study of blood T cell repertoires in COVID-19 (dated by TCRdb to 2020 to 2022). Broadly, across the study: Samples covering the acute and convalescent phases of COVID-19 were provided by collaborators in the United States, Italy and Spain. Deeply sampled blood TCRbeta repertoires from subjects exposed to, actively infected with, or recovered from COVID-19 were included in the dataset. The repertoires were released in a freely available public database intended as a resource for research on the immune response to SARS-CoV-2. The material from the prospective study consisted of cDNA or gDNA derived from T cells, B-cell-depleted T cells, or PBMCs. A de-identified subject ID, COVID-19 status, age in years and sex were almost always included in the sample metadata. Where available, HLA class I and class II types were obtained from metadata supplied by the sample provider rather than from assay-based typing. Samples were obtained from the ongoing ImmuneRACE study (first 160 participants) and from over 1,000 subjects provided by 6 global collaborators.

Whole blood was collected in K2EDTA tubes by collaborating institutions according to the institutions' own protocols. For TCRbeta analysis, collaborators shipped samples in one of three forms: frozen whole blood, isolated PBMCs, or DNA extracted from either of those sample types. The immunoSEQ Assay, a bias-controlled multiplex PCR, was used to amplify TCRbeta CDR3 regions from genomic DNA. Per the original workflow: Nucleated cell counts per sample were estimated from amplification of reference gene primers within the assay. To quantify the absolute abundance of each unique TCRbeta CDR3 rearrangement, sequence reads were collapsed and filtered. For each sample, productive Simpson clonality was calculated as the square root of Simpson's diversity index over productive rearrangements. TCRdb took over this immuneACCESS table, retaining in-frame rearrangements with V and J assigned. Such tables are incomplete; in checked studies, under half of the missing clones stem from an unresolved V gene, and the remainder is unexplained. The V and J calls and the clone size are those of that table, but D and trimming were determined from the DNA. The sample table lists under 100,000 clones, more than 75% of them with a count of one. The top ten hold around 19% of the sample.

Note on this clone: There is no known antigen for this receptor. No base qualities exist here, and no much larger clone lies one base off it.

Summary of the overall study and its limitations: How much clinical and demographic metadata was included differed by source and by participant, and the metadata was provided uncurated.

The V and J ends are trimmed by 5 bases and 6 bases, leaving 11 bases between them. The CDR1 and CDR2 encoded by the germline V gene are SGHTA and FQGNSA. The CDR3 runs 12 amino acids, cysteine and phenylalanine included. Only the CDR3 part of the read is kept: 36 bases, read in frame from the first base. Sequencing was performed on peripheral blood. The chain is made from TRBV7-2 and TRBJ2-7; the D region possibly corresponds to TRBD1 (5 bases align). This receptor was taken from a woman older than 75 with active or convalescent COVID-19. The nucleotides read TGTGCCAGCAGCCCAAGGGGAAGCGAGCAGTACTTC. The resulting protein is CASSPRGSEQYF.